The 4 T cell receptor beta chains listed next were all sequenced from one sample in a study of spatial heterogeneity in lung cancer. Their cognate antigens are unknown. Stated time point: sample taken at primary tumor resection. TCRdb processed the 5' RACE reads anew with MiXCR; each CDR3 protein has one entry. The sample records about 6,900 distinct CDR3 sequences, 10% to 15% being singletons. Findings of the study overall: One measure, the expanded intratumoral alpha and beta TCR count, tracked tumor mutation counts.

This material consisted of lung tumor tissue, taken at surgery. These receptors came from a male donor with early-stage non-small cell lung cancer.

In its sample, this clonotype ranks as medium-sized. This beta chain came through as a stray read in a library set up for alpha chains, and its size says little. This chain uses TRBV7-2 with TRBJ2-1; 11 nucleotides agree with TRBD2. V trimming: 2 bases; J trimming: 4 bases; junction bases outside the gene matches: 4. This CDR3 spans 16 amino acids. CDR1 and CDR2 from the germline V gene are SGHTA and FQGNSA. CDR3 residues: CASSLPRLAGYNEQFF. Written as DNA, the CDR3 is TGTGCCAGCAGCTTACCACGACTAGCGGGGTACAATGAGCAGTTCTTC.

This clonotype was seen at least ten times. This beta chain represents an off-target read in a library built for alpha chains; its size is of limited meaning. The rearrangement joins TRBV12-3 or TRBV12-4 to TRBJ1-1; D remains ambiguous. CDR3 length: 14 amino acids. Trimming took off 2 bases at V and 1 base at J, with 8 bases between the two ends. For the CDR3, the DNA is TGTGCCAGCAGTTTAATAAGGACGAACACTGAAGCTTTCTTT. Protein sequence: CASSLIRTNTEAFF.

On this clonotype: This beta chain represents an off-target read in a library built for alpha chains; its size is of limited meaning. The chain uses TRBV7-2 and TRBJ1-4; D is uncertain. The CDR3 loop spans 14 amino acids. Trimming shortened V by 1 base and J by 1 base, and 4 bases separated the two germline ends. Germline CDR1 SGHTA, CDR2 FQGNSA. This CDR3 reads CASSLGGTNEKLFF. In DNA, the CDR3 is TGTGCCAGCAGCTTAGGGGGAACTAATGAAAAACTGTTTTTT.

In this sample, this clonotype is medium-sized. This beta chain is an unintended read in a library built for alpha chains; its size means little. The chain is built from TRBV6-2 or TRBV6-3 and TRBJ2-7; 7 bases are a match to TRBD2. V was clipped by 6 bases and J by 2 bases; unmatched bases: 10. Germline V CDR1 and CDR2: MNHEY, SVGEGT. The CDR3 consists of 15 residues. CDR3 protein: CASSNEGRAPYEQYF. In DNA, the CDR3 is TGTGCCAGCAGCAACGAAGGGAGGGCGCCCTACGAGCAGTACTTC.